Sequencing of this TCR beta chain was carried out in a study of blood T cell repertoires in COVID-19. Study overall: Material from acute and convalescent COVID-19 was sourced from the United States, Italy and Spain.

The table came from immunoSEQ multiplex PCR; TCRdb's copy has only in-frame clones and leaves some out. The data contain 400,000 or so clones, about 89% of them singletons. Trimming cost V 6 bases and J 0 bases, with 15 bases left between them. Germline V gives CDR1 MNHEY, CDR2 SMNVEV (reference sequence). CDR3 length equals 17 residues. Sequencing was done on a sample of PBMCs or T cells enriched from blood (not recorded which). This clonotype originated in a man aged 35-49 years in a cohort exposed to, infected with or recovered from COVID-19 (not recorded which). V usage is TRBV27 and J usage is TRBJ2-6; D possibly corresponds to TRBD2 (6 bases). CDR3 region: CASRAGTSYSGANVLTF. In DNA, the CDR3 is TGTGCCAGCAGAGCCGGGACTTCCTACTCTGGGGCCAACGTCCTGACTTTC.